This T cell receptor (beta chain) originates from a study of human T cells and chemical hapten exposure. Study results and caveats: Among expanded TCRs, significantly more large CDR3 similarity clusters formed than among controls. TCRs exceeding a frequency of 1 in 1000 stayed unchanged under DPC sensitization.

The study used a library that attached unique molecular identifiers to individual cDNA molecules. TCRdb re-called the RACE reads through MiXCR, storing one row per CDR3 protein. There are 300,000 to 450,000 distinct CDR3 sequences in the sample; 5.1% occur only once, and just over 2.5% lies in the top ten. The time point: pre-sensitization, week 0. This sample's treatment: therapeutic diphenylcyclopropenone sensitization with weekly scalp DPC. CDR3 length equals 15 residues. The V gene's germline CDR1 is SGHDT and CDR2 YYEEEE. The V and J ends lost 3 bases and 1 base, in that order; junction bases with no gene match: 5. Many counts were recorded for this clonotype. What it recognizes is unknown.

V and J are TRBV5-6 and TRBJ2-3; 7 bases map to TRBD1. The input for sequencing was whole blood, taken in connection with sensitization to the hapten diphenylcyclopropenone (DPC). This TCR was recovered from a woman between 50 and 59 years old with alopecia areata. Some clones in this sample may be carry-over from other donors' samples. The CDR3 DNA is TGTGCCAGCAGCTGGGGGACAGCCGGCACAGATACGCAGTATTTT. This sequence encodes CASSWGTAGTDTQYF.